These T cell receptor delta chains were read from a single sample in a study of gamma-delta chains in newborns, infants, children. TCRdb re-called the reads through CATT. The table lists about 9,200 delta-chain clones, approximately 22% of them singletons, with approximately 4.4% in the top ten. Sequencing was done on a sample of blood. These receptors came from a child who was a newborn, infant or young child, either healthy, febrile or measles-vaccinated (not recorded which). Each CDR3 is given with its conserved first and last residue. A D gene is named only where the DNA matches it firmly. For some rows the clone size is stated as once, few or many, or as a class when expanded; others skip it.

J	V	size	D	CDR3	DNA
TRDJ3	TRDV2	medium-sized	TRDD3	CACDTLGDSSSWDTRQMFF	TGTGCCTGTGACACACTGGGGGACAGCAGCTCCTGGGACACCCGACAGATGTTTTTC
TRDJ1	TRDV2	few	TRDD3	CACDALGADDKLIF	TGTGCCTGTGACGCACTGGGGGCTGACGATAAACTCATCTTT
TRDJ1	TRDV2	few	TRDD3	CACDTVMGGYGGYTDKLIF	TGTGCCTGTGACACCGTTATGGGGGGATACGGAGGGTACACCGATAAACTCATCTTT
TRDJ1	TRDV2	NA	NA	CACDTLGVGPRADKLIF	TGTGCCTGTGACACCCTAGGGGTGGGACCCAGAGCCGATAAACTCATCTTT
TRDJ1	TRDV2	medium-sized	NA	CACDTVGSHTDKLIF	TGTGCCTGTGACACGGTGGGGTCTCACACCGATAAACTCATCTTT
TRDJ1	TRDV2	few	TRDD3	CACDTLGDSAPDKLIF	TGTGCCTGTGACACCCTGGGGGATTCGGCCCCCGATAAACTCATCTTT
TRDJ1	TRDV1	few	TRDD2	CALGEPTWRMPFLVRDGHTDKLIF	TGTGCTCTTGGGGAACCAACCTGGAGGATGCCCTTCCTGGTAAGGGATGGTCATACCGATAAACTCATCTTT
TRDJ1	TRDV2	NA	TRDD3	CACDTLRTGGYPTPDKLIF	TGTGCCTGTGACACCCTCCGCACTGGGGGGTACCCAACACCCGATAAACTCATCTTT
TRDJ1	TRDV2	medium-sized	TRDD3	CACDPLGDTTDKLIF	TGTGCCTGTGACCCCCTGGGGGATACGACCGATAAACTCATCTTT
TRDJ1	TRDV2	medium-sized	TRDD3	CACDHVLGDTLNTDKLIF	TGTGCCTGTGACCACGTACTGGGGGATACGTTAAACACCGATAAACTCATCTTT
TRDJ1	TRDV2	few	TRDD3	CACDILGGKYTDKLIF	TGTGCCTGTGACATCCTGGGGGGTAAGTACACCGATAAGCTCATCTTT
TRDJ1	TRDV2	NA	TRDD3	CACDLLGDPSTDKLIF	TGTGCCTGTGACTTACTGGGGGATCCGAGCACCGATAAACTCATCTTT
TRDJ1	TRDV2	NA	TRDD3	CACDSLLGDPPDKLIF	TGTGCCTGTGACTCTTTACTGGGGGATCCCCCCGATAAACTCATCTTT
TRDJ1	TRDV2	medium-sized	TRDD3	CACDGLGDVNTDKLIF	TGTGCCTGTGACGGACTGGGGGATGTGAACACCGATAAACTCATCTTT
TRDJ1	TRDV1	NA	TRDD3	CALGERIPLTAGLGVPRKLIF	TGTGCTCTTGGGGAACGGATCCCACTCACCGCGGGACTGGGGGTACCGCGTAAACTCATCTTT
TRDJ1	TRDV2	NA	TRDD3	CACDTLTGGLDKLIF	TGTGCCTGTGACACCCTTACTGGGGGATTAGATAAACTCATCTTT
TRDJ1	TRDV2	medium-sized	TRDD3	CACDPWGIQGPDKLIF	TGTGCCTGTGACCCCTGGGGGATACAAGGCCCCGATAAACTCATCTTT
TRDJ1	TRDV2	NA	NA	CACDTPGDTAKLTF	TGTGCCTGTGACACTCCGGGGGACACCGCTAAACTCACCTTT
TRDJ1	TRDV2	NA	NA	CACDTLARGTDKLIF	TGTGCCTGTGACACTCTGGCGAGGGGAACCGATAAACTCATCTTT
TRDJ1	TRDV2	medium-sized	TRDD3	CACDPLLGEVSDKLIF	TGTGCCTGTGACCCTTTACTGGGGGAAGTTTCCGATAAACTCATCTTT
TRDJ1	TRDV2	few	NA	CACDTLNPRGGDFKGEDTDKLIF	TGTGCCTGTGACACTTTGAACCCTCGTGGTGGGGATTTCAAGGGGGAGGATACCGATAAACTCATCTTT
TRDJ1	TRDV2	few	TRDD3	CACDTPLGEQYTDKLIF	TGTGCCTGTGACACCCCCCTGGGGGAACAGTACACCGATAAACTCATCTTT
TRDJ3	TRDV2	NA	TRDD3	CACDTSGGGSAQQSWDTRQMFF	TGTGCCTGTGACACTTCGGGTGGGGGATCCGCACAACAGTCCTGGGACACCCGACAGATGTTTTTC
TRDJ1	TRDV1	few	TRDD3	CALGDMNFLHWGIPGYKLIF	TGTGCTCTTGGGGATATGAATTTCCTGCACTGGGGGATACCGGGGTATAAACTCATCTTT
TRDJ1	TRDV2	few	TRDD3	CACDTVAGGYANDKLIF	TGTGCCTGTGACACCGTAGCTGGGGGATACGCGAACGATAAACTCATCTTT